Sequencing of this T cell receptor (beta chain) was carried out in a study of T cell responses to AZD1222 COVID-19 vaccine. Details on this clone: Its target is unknown.

The study's findings and limits: Spike-specific TCR breadth and depth rose after two AZD1222 doses. Close to half of spike-specific TCRs reportedly recognize unmutated variant regions. Dominant CD4 TCR responses targeted spike regions 160-218 and 743-854.

This CDR3 region has 14 residues. Germline V gene data show CDR1 as SNHLY and CDR2 as FYNNEI. V was pared by 9 bases and J by 2 bases, with 14 bases between. TCRdb's copy holds only in-frame clones and misses some; the assay was immunoSEQ multiplex PCR. The sample includes some 150,000 clones, about 92% of them seen just once. The receptor's source is an adult in good health. J is TRBJ1-5 and V is TRBV2; weak D call: TRBD1 (5 bases). The input for sequencing was peripheral blood, taken on day 0 of AZD1222 vaccination. The CDR3 reads CARGGGERNQPQHF. The DNA of the CDR3 is TGTGCCAGAGGCGGGGGTGAGCGCAATCAGCCCCAGCATTTT.